The sequence of this T cell receptor beta chain was determined in a study of T-cell reconstitution after alpha-beta-depleted transplantation in children. J gave up 6 bases and V 5 bases, and 22 bases lay outside the gene matches. The length of the CDR3 is 19 residues. Germline loops: CDR1 LGHDT, CDR2 YNNKEL (reference sequence). Preparation of the TCRbeta library used unique molecular identifiers. One entry per CDR3 protein, called by TCRdb with MiXCR from the PCR reads. The sample carries 450,000 to 600,000 distinct CDR3 sequences, 15% to 20% recorded once. V is TRBV3-1 and J is TRBJ2-1, with 7 bases fitting TRBD2. This TCR derives from a human donor who donated a stem cell graft to a child with acute lymphoblastic leukemia. Material: PBMCs from the stem cell graft donor, obtained from the stem cell graft. CDR3 sequence reads: CASSSQTGEGFPPFNEQFF. The CDR3 DNA follows: TGTGCCAGCAGCTCCCAGACGGGGGAGGGCTTTCCGCCTTTCAATGAGCAGTTCTTC.